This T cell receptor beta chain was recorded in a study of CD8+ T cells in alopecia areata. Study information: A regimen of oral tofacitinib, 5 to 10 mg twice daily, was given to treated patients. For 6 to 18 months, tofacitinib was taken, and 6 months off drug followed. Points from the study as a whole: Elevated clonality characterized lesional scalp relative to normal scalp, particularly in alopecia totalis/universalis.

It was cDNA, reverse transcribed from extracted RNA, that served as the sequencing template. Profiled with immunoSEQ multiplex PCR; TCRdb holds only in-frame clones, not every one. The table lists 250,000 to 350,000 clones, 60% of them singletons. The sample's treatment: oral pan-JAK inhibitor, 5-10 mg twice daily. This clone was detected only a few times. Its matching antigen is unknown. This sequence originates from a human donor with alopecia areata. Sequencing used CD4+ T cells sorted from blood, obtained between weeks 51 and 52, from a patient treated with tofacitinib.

The chain's CDR3 is CASSFRTTNEKLFF. The CDR3 DNA sequence: TGCGCCAGCAGCTTCAGGACAACTAATGAAAAACTGTTTTTT. V is TRBV5-1 and J is TRBJ1-4, with D unresolved. Trimming stripped 2 bases from V and 0 bases from J, with 5 bases between. Germline assignment: CDR1 SGHRS and CDR2 YFSETQ. This CDR3 has 14 amino acids.